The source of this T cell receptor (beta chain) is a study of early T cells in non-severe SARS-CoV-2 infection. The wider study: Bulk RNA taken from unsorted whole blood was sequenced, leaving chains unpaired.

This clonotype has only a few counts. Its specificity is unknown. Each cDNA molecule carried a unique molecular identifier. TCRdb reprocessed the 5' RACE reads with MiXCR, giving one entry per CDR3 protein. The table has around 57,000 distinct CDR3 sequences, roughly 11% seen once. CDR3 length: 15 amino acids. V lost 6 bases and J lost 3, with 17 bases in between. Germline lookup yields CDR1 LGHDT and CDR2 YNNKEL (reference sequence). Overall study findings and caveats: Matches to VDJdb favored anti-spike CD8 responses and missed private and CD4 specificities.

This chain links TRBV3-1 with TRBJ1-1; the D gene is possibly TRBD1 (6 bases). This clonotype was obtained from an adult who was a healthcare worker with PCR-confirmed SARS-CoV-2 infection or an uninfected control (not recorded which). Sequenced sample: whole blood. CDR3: CASRGAGIIDTEAFF. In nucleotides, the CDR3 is TGTGCCAGCAGGGGGGCAGGGATTATCGACACTGAAGCTTTCTTT.